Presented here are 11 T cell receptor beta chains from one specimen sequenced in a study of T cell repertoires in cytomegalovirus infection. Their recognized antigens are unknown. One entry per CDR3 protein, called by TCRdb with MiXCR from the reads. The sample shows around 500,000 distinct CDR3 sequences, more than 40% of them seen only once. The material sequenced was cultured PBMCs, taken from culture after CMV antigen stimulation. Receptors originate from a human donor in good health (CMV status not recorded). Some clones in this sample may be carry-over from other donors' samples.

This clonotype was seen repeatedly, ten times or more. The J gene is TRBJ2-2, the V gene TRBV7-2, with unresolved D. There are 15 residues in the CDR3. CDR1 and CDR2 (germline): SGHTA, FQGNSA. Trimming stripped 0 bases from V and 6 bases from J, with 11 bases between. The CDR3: CASSLAVLGSGELFF. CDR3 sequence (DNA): TGTGCCAGCAGCTTAGCGGTTTTAGGGTCCGGGGAGCTGTTTTTT. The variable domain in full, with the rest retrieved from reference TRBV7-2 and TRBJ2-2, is GAGVSQSPSNKVTEKGKDVELRCDPISGHTALYWYRQSLGQGLEFLIYFQGNSAPDKSGLPSDRFSAERTGGSVSTLTIQRTQQEDSAVYLCASSLAVLGSGELFFGEGSRLTVL.

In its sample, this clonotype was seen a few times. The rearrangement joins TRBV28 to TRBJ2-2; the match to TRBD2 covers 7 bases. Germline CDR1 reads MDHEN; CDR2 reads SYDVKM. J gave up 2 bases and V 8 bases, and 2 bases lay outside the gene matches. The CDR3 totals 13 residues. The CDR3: CASLGLNTGELFF. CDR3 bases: TGTGCCAGCCTGGGACTAAACACCGGGGAGCTGTTTTTT.

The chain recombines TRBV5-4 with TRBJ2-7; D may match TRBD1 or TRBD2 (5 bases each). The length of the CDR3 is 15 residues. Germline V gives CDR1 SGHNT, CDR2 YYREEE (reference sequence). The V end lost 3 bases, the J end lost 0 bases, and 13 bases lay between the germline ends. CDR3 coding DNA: TGTGCCAGCAGCTGGGACCCAAAGAGCTCCTACGAGCAGTACTTC. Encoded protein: CASSWDPKSSYEQYF.

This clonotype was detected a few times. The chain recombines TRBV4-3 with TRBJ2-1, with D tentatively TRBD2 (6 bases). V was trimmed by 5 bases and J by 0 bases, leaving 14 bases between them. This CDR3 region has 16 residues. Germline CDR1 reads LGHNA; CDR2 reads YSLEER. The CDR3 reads CASSDSVSGSYNEQFF. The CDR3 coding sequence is TGCGCCAGCAGCGATTCAGTTAGCGGCTCCTACAATGAGCAGTTCTTC.

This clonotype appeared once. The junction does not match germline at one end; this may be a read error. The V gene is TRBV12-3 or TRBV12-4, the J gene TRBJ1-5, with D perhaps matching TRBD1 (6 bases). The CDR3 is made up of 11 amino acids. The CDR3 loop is CASSQGTTREF. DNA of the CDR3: TGTGCCAGCAGCCAGGGGACCACCCGGGAGTTT.

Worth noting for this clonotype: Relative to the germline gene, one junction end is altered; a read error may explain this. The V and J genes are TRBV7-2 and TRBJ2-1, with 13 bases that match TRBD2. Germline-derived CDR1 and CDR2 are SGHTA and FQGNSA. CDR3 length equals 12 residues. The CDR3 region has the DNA TGTGCCAGCAGCCCGACTAGCGGGAGGATGCTCTTC. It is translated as CASSPTSGRMLF.

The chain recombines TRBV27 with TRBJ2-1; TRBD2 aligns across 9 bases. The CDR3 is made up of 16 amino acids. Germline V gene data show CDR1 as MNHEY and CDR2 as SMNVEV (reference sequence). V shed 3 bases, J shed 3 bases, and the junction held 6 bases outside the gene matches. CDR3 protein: CASSLGAGGLYNEQFF. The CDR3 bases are TGTGCCAGCAGTTTGGGAGCGGGAGGACTCTACAATGAGCAGTTCTTC.

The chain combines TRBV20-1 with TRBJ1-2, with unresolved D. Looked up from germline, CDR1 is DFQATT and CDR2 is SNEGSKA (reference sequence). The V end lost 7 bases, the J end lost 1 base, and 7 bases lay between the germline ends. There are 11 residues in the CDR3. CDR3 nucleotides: TGCAGTGTGAATAGTAACTATGGCTACACCTTC. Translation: CSVNSNYGYTF.

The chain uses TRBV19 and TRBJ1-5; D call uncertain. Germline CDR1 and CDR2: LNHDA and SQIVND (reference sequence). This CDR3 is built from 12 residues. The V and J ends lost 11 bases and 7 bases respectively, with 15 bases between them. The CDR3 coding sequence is TGTGCCTCGGCACAGCTAAAACAGCCCCAGCATTTT. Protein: CASAQLKQPQHF.

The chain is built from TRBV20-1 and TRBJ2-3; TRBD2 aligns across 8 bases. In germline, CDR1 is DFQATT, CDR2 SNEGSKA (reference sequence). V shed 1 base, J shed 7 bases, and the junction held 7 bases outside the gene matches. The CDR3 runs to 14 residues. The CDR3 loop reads CSARGGSGGNTQYF. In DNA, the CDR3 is TGCAGTGCTAGAGGGGGCAGCGGGGGAAATACGCAGTATTTT.

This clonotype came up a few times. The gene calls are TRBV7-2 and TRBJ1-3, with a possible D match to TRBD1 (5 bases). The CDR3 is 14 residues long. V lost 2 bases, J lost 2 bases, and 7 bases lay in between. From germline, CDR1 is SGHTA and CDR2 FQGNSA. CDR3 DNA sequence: TGTGCCAGCAGCTTACTAGGGGCTGGAAACACCATATATTTT. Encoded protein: CASSLLGAGNTIYF. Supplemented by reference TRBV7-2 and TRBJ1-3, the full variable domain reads GAGVSQSPSNKVTEKGKDVELRCDPISGHTALYWYRQSLGQGLEFLIYFQGNSAPDKSGLPSDRFSAERTGGSVSTLTIQRTQQEDSAVYLCASSLLGAGNTIYFGEGSWLTVV.